The 6 T cell receptor beta chains reported below all come from one sample, sequenced in a study of Ad26.COV2.S vaccination and SARS-CoV-2 variants. Treatment described: around 19 received Ad26.COV2.S at low or high dose, single or two shots; five or six received placebo; per-sample allocation not given. Samples analyzed were those drawn on day 63 after the first vaccine or placebo injection. Data came from immunoSEQ multiplex PCR; TCRdb stores just in-frame clones and leaves some out. The sample has about 400,000 clones; about 88% are singletons. The sequencing here drew on peripheral blood, taken in a trial of Ad26.COV2.S vaccine versus placebo. The receptor source for this set is a person aged 18-65 years who received the Ad26.COV2.S COVID-19 vaccine or a placebo.

The CDR3 here is CASSRSGRAQGNEQFF. The CDR3 bases are TGTGCCAGCTCAAGGAGCGGGAGGGCGCAAGGCAATGAGCAGTTCTTC. V gene TRBV18 combines with J gene TRBJ2-1; 10 bases agree with TRBD2. Germline loops: CDR1 KGHSH, CDR2 LQKENI. The CDR3 contains 16 residues. Losses at the gene ends were 5 bases for V and 6 bases for J; bases not matched to a gene: 10.

V is TRBV15 and J is TRBJ2-1, with a weak D call TRBD2 (5 bases). Germline values: CDR1 LNHNV, CDR2 YYDKDF (reference sequence). The CDR3 loop spans 17 amino acids. The V end was cut by 0 bases, the J end by 0 bases, with 12 bases between. CDR3 coding DNA: TGTGCCACCAGCAGAGATGGGAGCGAGAGCTCCTACAATGAGCAGTTCTTC. Its translation is CATSRDGSESSYNEQFF.

Points on this clone: Other nucleotide sequences from this sample produce the same CDR3. The chain couples TRBV28 to TRBJ1-2; possible D gene TRBD1, 5 bases. This CDR3 has 13 amino acids. V was trimmed by 2 bases and J by 3 bases, leaving 7 bases between them. CDR1 and CDR2 (germline): MDHEN, SYDVKM. The CDR3 here is CASSLGTDYGYTF. Here the CDR3 DNA reads TGTGCCAGCAGTTTAGGGACGGACTATGGCTACACCTTC.

This clone showed up just once. The rearrangement uses TRBV19 and TRBJ1-5; D may be TRBD1 (6 bases). Trimming cost V 4 bases and J 5 bases, with 12 bases left between them. Germline V gene lookup returns CDR1 LNHDA and CDR2 SQIVND (reference sequence). The CDR3 consists of 14 residues. In DNA form, the CDR3 reads TGTGCCAGTAGTACTGGGACACCCCATCAGCCCCAGCATTTT. Translating it yields CASSTGTPHQPQHF.

The chain uses TRBV5-4 and TRBJ2-7, with D uncertain. This CDR3 contains 14 residues. The germline V gene has CDR1 SGHNT and CDR2 YYREEE (reference sequence). Between the trimmed V and J ends, which lost 0 bases and 4 bases, there was a span of 11 bases. Here the CDR3 reads CASSLDRSWYEQYF. In DNA, the CDR3 is TGTGCCAGCAGCTTGGACCGGAGTTGGTACGAGCAGTACTTC.

The genes are TRBV19 and TRBJ1-2; D unclear. The CDR3 runs 13 residues. Trimming stripped 3 bases from V and 4 bases from J, with 9 bases between. Germline V gives CDR1 LNHDA, CDR2 SQIVND (reference sequence). This CDR3 reads CASSMQSSYGYTF. The CDR3 DNA is TGTGCCAGTAGTATGCAGAGTTCCTATGGCTACACCTTC.